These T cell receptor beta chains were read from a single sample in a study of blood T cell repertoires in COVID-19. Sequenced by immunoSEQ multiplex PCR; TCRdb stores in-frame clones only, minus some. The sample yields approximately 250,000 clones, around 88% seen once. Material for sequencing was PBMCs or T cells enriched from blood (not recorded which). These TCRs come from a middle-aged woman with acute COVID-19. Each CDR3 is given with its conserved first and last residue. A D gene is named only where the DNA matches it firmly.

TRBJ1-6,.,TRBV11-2,TGTGCCAGCAGCTTAGAGGGGGGAGGTTCACCCCTCCACTTT,CASSLEGGGSPLHF
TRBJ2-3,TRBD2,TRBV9,TGTGCCAGCAGCGTATTGAGCGGGAGCGCAGATACGCAGTATTTT,CASSVLSGSADTQYF
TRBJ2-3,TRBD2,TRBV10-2,TGCGCCAGCAGTCCCCAAACTAGCGGTACAGATACGCAGTATTTT,CASSPQTSGTDTQYF
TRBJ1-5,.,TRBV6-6,TGTGCCAGCAGTTACCCCGGGAACAATCAGCCCCAGCATTTT,CASSYPGNNQPQHF
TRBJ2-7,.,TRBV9,TGTGCCAGCTCGAGCACAAGCGGGCTAACCTACGAGCAGTACTTC,CASSSTSGLTYEQYF
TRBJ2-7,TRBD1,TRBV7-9,TGTGCCAGCAGCTCTTTCCCGACAGGGGGAATTCTCTACGAGCAGTACTTC,CASSSFPTGGILYEQYF
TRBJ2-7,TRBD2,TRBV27,TGTGCCAGCAGTTTATTGGGCGGGAGGGCCTACGAGCAGTACTTC,CASSLLGGRAYEQYF
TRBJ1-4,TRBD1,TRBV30,TGTGCCTGGCACCCGGGACAGTATAATGAAAAACTGTTTTTT,CAWHPGQYNEKLFF
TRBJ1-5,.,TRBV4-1,TGCGCCAGCAGCCAAGTCGGTCAGCCCCAGCATTTT,CASSQVGQPQHF
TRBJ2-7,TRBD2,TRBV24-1,TGTGCCACCAGTGATTTCACGACTAGCGGCCAGTACTTC,CATSDFTTSGQYF